The 18 T cell receptor beta chains reported below all come from one sample, sequenced in a study of human T cells and chemical hapten exposure. Via MiXCR, TCRdb re-called the RACE reads, giving one row per CDR3 protein. The sample contains approximately 95,000 distinct CDR3 sequences, roughly 11% of which appear only once. Sample time point: patch test 2, 6 weeks after DPC sensitization. Documented treatment: therapeutic diphenylcyclopropenone sensitization with weekly scalp DPC. The sequencing here drew on whole blood, taken in connection with sensitization to the hapten diphenylcyclopropenone (DPC). The origin of the receptors is a woman in her forties with alopecia areata. Some clones in this sample may be carry-over from other donors' samples.

This clonotype was found a few times. The rearrangement links TRBV6-2 or TRBV6-3 to TRBJ2-3, with TRBD1 matching over 8 bases. Germline-derived CDR1 and CDR2 are MNHEY and SVGEGT. J was trimmed by 4 bases and V by 6 bases; bases with no gene match: 6. There are 14 residues in the CDR3. The CDR3 sequence: CASRRTGSPDTQYF. The CDR3 nucleotides are TGTGCCAGCAGGCGGACAGGGAGCCCAGATACGCAGTATTTT.

This chain connects TRBV11-2 to TRBJ2-2; no clear D gene. The germline V gene has CDR1 SGHAT and CDR2 FQNNGV. V gave up 1 base and J gave up 2 bases, with 2 bases separating them. This CDR3 region has 13 residues. This chain's CDR3 is CASSLVNTGELFF. Here the CDR3 DNA reads TGTGCCAGCAGCTTAGTCAACACCGGGGAGCTGTTTTTT.

The genes are TRBV18 and TRBJ2-7; D is ambiguous. This CDR3 contains 14 residues. Germline-derived CDR1 and CDR2 are KGHSH and LQKENI. V gave up 0 bases and J gave up 2 bases, with 8 bases separating them. The CDR3 nucleotides read TGTGCCAGCTCACCACCAGGCATCGCCTACGAGCAGTACTTC. It encodes CASSPPGIAYEQYF.

This clonotype was picked up many times. This chain links TRBV6-4 with TRBJ2-6; 8 bases fit TRBD1. The CDR3 totals 16 residues. The V segment lost 6 bases and the J segment 2 bases; nucleotides outside the gene matches: 6. Germline V gives CDR1 MRHNA, CDR2 SNTAGT. Written as DNA, the CDR3 is TGTGCCAGCAGCCCAACGACAGGGGCTGGGGCCAACGTCCTGACTTTC. Encoded protein: CASSPTTGAGANVLTF.

The chain recombines TRBV4-1 with TRBJ2-4, with TRBD1 as a possible D gene (8 bases). V dropped 5 bases and J dropped 0 bases, with 17 bases sitting between them. Germline V lookup: CDR1 MGHRA, CDR2 YSYEKL. The CDR3 has 17 residues. For the CDR3, the DNA is TGCGCCAGCAGCAGTAAAACAGGGGGGGTAGCCAAAAACATTCAGTACTTC. This sequence encodes CASSSKTGGVAKNIQYF.

This clonotype was counted many times. The V call is TRBV7-9, the J call TRBJ1-2; D may be TRBD1 (5 bases). There are 15 residues in the CDR3. The V and J ends lost 0 bases and 4 bases respectively, with 12 bases between them. The germline V gene has CDR1 SEHNR and CDR2 FQNEAQ (reference sequence). CDR3 sequence (DNA): TGTGCCAGCAGCTTAGCGCAAGGGGCTGTCTATGGCTACACCTTC. Its translation: CASSLAQGAVYGYTF.

This clonotype was counted many times. V is TRBV7-2 and J is TRBJ2-7; D unresolved. V was cut by 3 bases and J by 6 bases, with 12 bases left in between. The CDR3 loop spans 13 amino acids. Germline values: CDR1 SGHTA, CDR2 FQGNSA. The CDR3 loop reads CASSFPPSGEQYF. DNA for the CDR3: TGTGCCAGCAGCTTTCCACCCTCCGGCGAGCAGTACTTC.

This clonotype was detected a few times. The chain combines TRBV6-6 with TRBJ2-5; 9 nucleotides agree with TRBD1. The CDR3 extends over 14 amino acids. The V and J ends lost 6 bases and 3 bases, in that order; junction bases with no gene match: 5. Germline-derived CDR1 and CDR2 are MNHNY and SVGAGI (reference sequence). CDR3 region: CASSRGQGKETQYF. CDR3 DNA: TGTGCCAGCAGCCGGGGACAGGGAAAAGAGACCCAGTACTTC.

This clonotype has at least ten counts. The chain is built from TRBV5-5 and TRBJ2-7; 9 positions agree with TRBD2. Germline CDR1 reads SGHKS; CDR2 reads YYEKEE (reference sequence). The CDR3 is 14 amino acids. V was pared by 1 base and J by 4 bases, with 3 bases of the junction left unmatched. The CDR3 region is CASSLIAGAYEQYF. CDR3 bases: TGTGCCAGCAGCTTGATAGCGGGGGCGTACGAGCAGTACTTC.

This clonotype was detected ten times or more. The chain carries TRBV5-1 and TRBJ1-1; D remains ambiguous. V shed 0 bases and J shed 4 bases, with 16 bases lying between them. This CDR3 spans 16 amino acids. CDR1 is SGHRS, CDR2 YFSETQ, per germline. The CDR3 reads CASSLDSRQVLTEAFF. CDR3 sequence (DNA): TGCGCCAGCAGCTTGGATTCGCGGCAAGTTCTCACTGAAGCTTTCTTT.

This clonotype was observed at least ten times. The final CDR3 position lacks the conserved phenylalanine or tryptophan, pointing to a likely read error. This sequence joins TRBV9 and TRBJ2-7; D possibly corresponds to TRBD2 (6 bases). CDR3 length equals 15 residues. The V end was cut by 3 bases, the J end by 3 bases, with 16 bases between. Germline CDR1 and CDR2: SGDLS and YYNGEE. CDR3 DNA sequence: TGTGCCAGCAGCGCTGGGGACTCCCGGAGCTACGAGCAGTACTTG. Residues: CASSAGDSRSYEQYL.

This clonotype has ten or more counts. The chain recombines TRBV20-1 with TRBJ1-2; D not resolved. V lost 2 bases and J 7 bases, leaving 8 bases between the germline ends. CDR3 length equals 11 residues. CDR1 is DFQATT and CDR2 is SNEGSKA in the germline V gene (reference sequence). CDR3 in DNA: TGCAGTGCTAGACTCACTCCTGGCTACACCTTC. This gives the protein CSARLTPGYTF.

This clonotype was found many times. The chain combines TRBV5-5 with TRBJ1-2, with D perhaps matching TRBD1 (5 bases). Looked up from germline, CDR1 is SGHKS and CDR2 is YYEKEE (reference sequence). The CDR3 consists of 13 residues. V gave up 3 bases and J gave up 2 bases, with 8 bases separating them. The CDR3 loop is CASSSGTNYGYTF. CDR3 sequence (DNA): TGTGCCAGCAGCTCGGGGACGAACTATGGCTACACCTTC.

The sample holds many counts of this clonotype. The chain couples TRBV6-2 or TRBV6-3 to TRBJ2-1; TRBD1 is a possible D gene (7 bases). The V and J ends lost 8 bases and 3 bases respectively, with 17 bases between them. Germline-derived CDR1 and CDR2 are MNHEY and SVGEGT. The CDR3 spans 15 residues. CDR3 loop: CASGGIGGFYNEQFF. The DNA for the CDR3 is TGTGCCAGCGGCGGGATAGGGGGCTTCTACAATGAGCAGTTCTTC.

The genes are TRBV7-9 and TRBJ2-3; tentative D call: TRBD2 (5 bases). The CDR3 extends over 15 amino acids. V was cut by 8 bases and J by 0 bases, with 15 bases left in between. Germline CDR1 SEHNR, CDR2 FQNEAQ (reference sequence). The CDR3 DNA is TGTGCCAGCGCCCCCGGGTCTAGCAGCACAGATACGCAGTATTTT. Translation gives CASAPGSSSTDTQYF.

The rearrangement links TRBV28 to TRBJ2-1; D is unresolved. The germline V gene has CDR1 MDHEN and CDR2 SYDVKM. Deletions cut 6 bases from V and 5 bases from J, with 14 bases between. This CDR3 spans 14 amino acids. In DNA, the CDR3 is TGTGCCAGCAGCACCCATTTGGGGAACAATGAGCAGTTCTTC. This translates into CASSTHLGNNEQFF. The full variable domain, completed using reference TRBV28 and TRBJ2-1, is DVKVTQSSRYLVKRTGEKVFLECVQDMDHENMFWYRQDPGLGLRLIYFSYDVKMKEKGDIPEGYSVSREKKERFSLILESASTNQTSMYLCASSTHLGNNEQFFGPGTRLTVL.

The chain employs TRBV6-5 and TRBJ2-2; TRBD2 agrees at 10 bases. The CDR3 consists of 15 residues. The V gene's germline CDR1 is MNHEY and CDR2 SVGAGI. V lost 8 bases, J lost 7 bases, and 10 bases stayed unmatched. The CDR3 reads CASWTLAGADGELFF. In nucleotides, the CDR3 is TGTGCCAGCTGGACCCTAGCGGGAGCCGACGGGGAGCTGTTTTTT.

This clonotype appeared many times. The chain uses TRBV9 and TRBJ1-5; D ambiguous. Germline V lookup: CDR1 SGDLS, CDR2 YYNGEE. V lost 0 bases to trimming and J lost 2 bases, with 9 bases between them. CDR3 length: 15 residues. In nucleotides, the CDR3 is TGTGCCAGCAGCGTAGGGGCTGTCGGCAATCAGCCCCAGCATTTT. Translation gives CASSVGAVGNQPQHF. The full variable domain, its missing parts supplied by reference TRBV9 and TRBJ1-5, is DSGVTQTPKHLITATGQRVTLRCSPRSGDLSVYWYQQSLDQGLQFLIQYYNGEERAKGNILERFSAQQFPDLHSELNLSSLELGDSALYFCASSVGAVGNQPQHFGDGTRLSIL.